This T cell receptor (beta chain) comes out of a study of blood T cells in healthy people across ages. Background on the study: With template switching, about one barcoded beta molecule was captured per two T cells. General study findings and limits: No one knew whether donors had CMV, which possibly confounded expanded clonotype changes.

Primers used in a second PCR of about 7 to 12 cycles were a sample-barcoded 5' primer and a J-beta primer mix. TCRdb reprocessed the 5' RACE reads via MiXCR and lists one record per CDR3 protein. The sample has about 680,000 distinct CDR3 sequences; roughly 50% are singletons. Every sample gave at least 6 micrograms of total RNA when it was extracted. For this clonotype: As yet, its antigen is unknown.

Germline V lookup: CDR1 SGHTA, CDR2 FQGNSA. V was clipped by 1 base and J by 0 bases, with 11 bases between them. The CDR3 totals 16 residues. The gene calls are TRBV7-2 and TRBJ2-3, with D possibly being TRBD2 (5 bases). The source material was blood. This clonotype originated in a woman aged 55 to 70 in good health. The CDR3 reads CASSLGGSLSTDTQYF. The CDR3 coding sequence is TGTGCCAGCAGCTTAGGAGGGTCTTTGAGCACAGATACGCAGTATTTT.